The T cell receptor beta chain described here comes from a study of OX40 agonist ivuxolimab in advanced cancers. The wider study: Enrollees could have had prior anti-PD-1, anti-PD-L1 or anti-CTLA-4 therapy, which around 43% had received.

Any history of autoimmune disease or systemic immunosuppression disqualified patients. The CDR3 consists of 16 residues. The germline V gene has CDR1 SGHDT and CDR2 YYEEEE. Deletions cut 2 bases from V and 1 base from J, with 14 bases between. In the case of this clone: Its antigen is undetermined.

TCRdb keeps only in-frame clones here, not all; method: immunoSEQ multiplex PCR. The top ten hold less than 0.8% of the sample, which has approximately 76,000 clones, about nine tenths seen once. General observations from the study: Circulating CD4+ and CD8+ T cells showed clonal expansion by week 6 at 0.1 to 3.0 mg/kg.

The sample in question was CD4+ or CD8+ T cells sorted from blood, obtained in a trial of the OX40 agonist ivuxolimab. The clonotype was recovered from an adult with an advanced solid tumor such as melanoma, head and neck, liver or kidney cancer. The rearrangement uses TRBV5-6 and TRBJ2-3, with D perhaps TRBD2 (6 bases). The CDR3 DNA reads TGTGCCAGCAGCTTTATGGCGGGATGGGGCACAGATACGCAGTATTTT. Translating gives CASSFMAGWGTDTQYF.